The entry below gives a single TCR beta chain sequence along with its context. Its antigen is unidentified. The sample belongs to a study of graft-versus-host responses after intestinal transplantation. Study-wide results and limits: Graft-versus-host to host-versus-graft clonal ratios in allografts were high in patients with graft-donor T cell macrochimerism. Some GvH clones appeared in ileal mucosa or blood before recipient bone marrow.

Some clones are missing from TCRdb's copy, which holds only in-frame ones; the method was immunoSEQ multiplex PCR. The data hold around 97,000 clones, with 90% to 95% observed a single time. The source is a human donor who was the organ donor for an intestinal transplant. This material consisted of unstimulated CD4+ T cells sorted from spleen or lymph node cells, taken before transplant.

The CDR3 bases are TGCGCCAGCAGCCGCAACAGGGATGGGGCCAACGTCCTGACTTTC. It codes for CASSRNRDGANVLTF. This sequence joins TRBV4-1 and TRBJ2-6; D is perhaps TRBD1 (6 bases). The ends were cut back, 4 bases at V and 3 bases at J, with 10 bases in the middle. The CDR3 sequence is 15 residues long. Germline V gives CDR1 MGHRA, CDR2 YSYEKL.